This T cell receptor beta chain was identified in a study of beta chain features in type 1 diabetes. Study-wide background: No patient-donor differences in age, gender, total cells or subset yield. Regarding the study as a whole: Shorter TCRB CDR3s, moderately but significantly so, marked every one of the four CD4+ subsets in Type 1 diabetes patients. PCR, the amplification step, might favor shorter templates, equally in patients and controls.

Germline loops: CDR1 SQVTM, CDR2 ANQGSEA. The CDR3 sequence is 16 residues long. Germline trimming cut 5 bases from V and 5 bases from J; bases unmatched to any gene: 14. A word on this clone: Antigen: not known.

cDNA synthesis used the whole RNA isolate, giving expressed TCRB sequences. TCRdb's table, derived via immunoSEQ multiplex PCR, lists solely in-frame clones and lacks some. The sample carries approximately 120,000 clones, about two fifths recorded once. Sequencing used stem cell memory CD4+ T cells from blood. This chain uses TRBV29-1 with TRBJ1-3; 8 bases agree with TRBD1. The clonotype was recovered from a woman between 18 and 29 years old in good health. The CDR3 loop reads CSVSLGTGQSRNTIYF. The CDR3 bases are TGCAGCGTTTCCCTCGGGACAGGACAGAGTAGAAACACCATATATTTT.